The 26 T cell receptor beta chains listed next were all sequenced from one sample in a study of T cells in Graves' hyperthyroidism and ophthalmopathy. The investigators amplified TCR beta CDR3 regions from RNA transcripts. The study used the HTBI primer set for a first-round RT-PCR of the TCR CDR3. MiXCR, run by TCRdb on the multiplex PCR reads, gives a single entry per CDR3 protein. The repertoire has approximately 610,000 distinct CDR3 sequences, roughly 15% of them found once; the top ten carry approximately 4.3%. The sample comprised blood. The receptors derive from a middle-aged woman with Graves' ophthalmopathy.

Ten or more counts support this clonotype. The rearrangement uses TRBV28 and TRBJ2-7; TRBD1 aligns across 9 bases. CDR1 and CDR2 from the germline V gene are MDHEN and SYDVKM. This CDR3 is 15 amino acids long. Germline trimming cut 6 bases from V and 3 bases from J; bases unmatched to any gene: 9. CDR3 amino acids: CASSSGQGRLYEQYF. For the CDR3, the DNA is TGTGCCAGCAGCTCCGGACAGGGGAGACTCTACGAGCAGTACTTC.

This clonotype was seen ten or more times. The chain is built from TRBV12-3 or TRBV12-4 and TRBJ1-5; 9 bases match TRBD1. The length of the CDR3 is 15 residues. V trimming: 3 bases; J trimming: 5 bases; junction bases outside the gene matches: 5. CDR3 DNA sequence: TGTGCCAGCAGTTTTGCCGGGACAGGGTATCAGCCCCAGCATTTT. This gives the protein CASSFAGTGYQPQHF.

This clonotype occurred a few times. The J gene is TRBJ1-1, the V gene TRBV30, with TRBD1 matching 8 bases. The CDR3 is made up of 13 amino acids. The V segment lost 4 bases and the J segment 11 bases; nucleotides outside the gene matches: 12. CDR1 and CDR2 from the germline V gene are GTSNPN and SVGIG (reference sequence). The CDR3 spells CAWKKTGVGLAFF. CDR3 nucleotides: TGTGCCTGGAAAAAGACAGGGGTTGGTTTGGCTTTCTTT.

This clonotype was seen more than once but under ten times. This chain links TRBV11-2 with TRBJ1-5; D perhaps matches TRBD1 (5 bases). The germline gives CDR1 SGHAT, CDR2 FQNNGV. Trimming pared 5 bases from V and 6 bases from J, leaving 17 bases between. The CDR3 is made up of 15 amino acids. CDR3 amino acids: CASSLRRTRGQPQHF. Here the CDR3 DNA reads TGTGCCAGCAGCCTCCGACGGACAAGGGGTCAGCCCCAGCATTTT.

This clonotype was observed many times. The chain links TRBV11-1 to TRBJ1-1; no clear D gene. With 6 bases removed from V and 1 base from J, the gap between germline ends came to 9 bases. Germline CDR1 reads SGHAT; CDR2 reads FQDESV (reference sequence). The CDR3 runs to 13 residues. CDR3 sequence reads: CASSLRRNTEAFF. For the CDR3, the DNA is TGTGCCAGCAGTTTACGGCGGAACACTGAAGCTTTCTTT.

In its sample, this clonotype was seen many times. J is TRBJ1-1 and V is TRBV6-5, with D tentatively TRBD1 (6 bases). With 2 bases removed from V and 1 base from J, the gap between germline ends came to 14 bases. The germline CDR1 and CDR2 sequences are MNHEY and SVGAGI. The CDR3 spans 16 residues. The CDR3 DNA reads as TGTGCCAGCAGTTACAGTATAGGGACACAGAACACTGAAGCTTTCTTT. This gives the protein CASSYSIGTQNTEAFF.

CDR3 in amino acids: CASSRTGGGQGETQYF. Written as DNA, the CDR3 is TGTGCCAGTAGCCGGACTGGGGGGGGGCAGGGAGAGACCCAGTACTTC. The J gene is TRBJ2-5, the V gene TRBV19, with D tentatively TRBD2 (7 bases). This CDR3 spans 16 amino acids. Per the germline V gene, CDR1 is LNHDA and CDR2 is SQIVND (reference sequence). V was clipped by 6 bases and J by 4 bases, with 21 bases between them.

This clonotype was counted many times. The junction does not match germline at one end; this may be a read error. V and J are TRBV6-1 and TRBJ2-2, with 7 bases identical to TRBD1. CDR3 size: 15 residues. The germline V gene has CDR1 MNHNS and CDR2 SASEGT. CDR3 coding DNA: TGTGCCAGCAGGGAAGGGACAGCGAGGGGCGGGGAGCTGTTTTTT. Amino acid sequence: CASREGTARGGELFF.

This clonotype was counted ten times or more. The CDR3 region has the DNA TGTGCCAGCAGTCCCCACGAGGGAGCGGGAGGGAACACCGGGGAGCTGTTTTTT. Residues: CASSPHEGAGGNTGELFF. The rearrangement links TRBV12-3 or TRBV12-4 to TRBJ2-2, with 9 bases lining up with TRBD2. The CDR3 runs 18 residues. Trimming removed 5 bases from V and 1 base from J; junction bases left unmatched: 11.

This clonotype was counted at least ten times. This chain joins TRBV20-1 and TRBJ2-5; D is unresolved. V was pared by 0 bases and J by 1 base, with 9 bases between. The germline gives CDR1 DFQATT, CDR2 SNEGSKA (reference sequence). CDR3 length: 14 residues. The CDR3 here is CSARDVKLQETQYF. In DNA, the CDR3 is TGCAGTGCTAGAGATGTAAAGCTCCAAGAGACCCAGTACTTC.

This clonotype was seen repeatedly, ten times or more. The genes are TRBV19 and TRBJ2-7, with 11 bases lining up with TRBD1. There are 14 residues in the CDR3. The V segment lost 3 bases and the J segment 2 bases; nucleotides outside the gene matches: 0. The V gene's germline CDR1 is LNHDA and CDR2 SQIVND (reference sequence). CDR3 sequence: CASSMGQGAYEQYF. DNA for the CDR3: TGTGCCAGTAGTATGGGACAGGGGGCCTACGAGCAGTACTTC. Drawing the rest from reference TRBV19 and TRBJ2-7, the complete variable domain is DGGITQSPKYLFRKEGQNVTLSCEQNLNHDAMYWYRQDPGQGLRLIYYSQIVNDFQKGDIAEGYSVSREKKESFPLTVTSAQKNPTAFYLCASSMGQGAYEQYFGPGTRLTVT.

This clonotype has a count of ten or more. The V and J genes are TRBV6-1 and TRBJ2-7, with D maybe TRBD1 (6 bases). In germline, CDR1 is MNHNS, CDR2 SASEGT. The CDR3 has 14 residues. The ends were cut back, 4 bases at V and 0 bases at J, with 10 bases in the middle. CDR3: CASSATGSSYEQYF. The CDR3 region has the DNA TGTGCCAGCAGTGCAACAGGGTCCTCCTACGAGCAGTACTTC.

This clonotype was counted between two and nine times. This chain connects TRBV6-2 or TRBV6-3 to TRBJ2-2; unclear D gene. Germline CDR1 and CDR2: MNHEY and SVGEGT. V lost 2 bases and J lost 4, with 8 bases in between. The CDR3 runs 14 residues. The CDR3 is CASSYGSITGELFF. CDR3 coding DNA: TGTGCCAGCAGTTACGGCAGTATCACCGGGGAGCTGTTTTTT.

This clonotype was observed a handful of times. The V gene is TRBV10-3, the J gene TRBJ1-1; D is undetermined. V was clipped by 0 bases and J by 3 bases, with 11 bases between them. Germline V lookup: CDR1 ENHRY, CDR2 SYGVKD. The CDR3 length is 15 residues. CDR3 loop: CAISESWERYTEAFF. CDR3 in DNA: TGTGCCATCAGTGAGTCCTGGGAGAGGTACACTGAAGCTTTCTTT.

This clonotype has at least ten counts. The gene calls are TRBV6-2 or TRBV6-3 and TRBJ2-5; the D gene could be TRBD1 or TRBD2 (5 bases each). The CDR3 totals 15 residues. Per the germline V gene, CDR1 is MNHEY and CDR2 is SVGEGT. Between the trimmed V and J ends, which lost 2 bases and 9 bases, there was a span of 19 bases. CDR3 bases: TGTGCCAGCAGTTACCCTACAGTGGGGGTGGATCCCCAGTACTTC. Its protein product is CASSYPTVGVDPQYF.

To note about this clonotype: This sequence may be a read error, since a much larger clone differs from it by one base. The gene calls are TRBV10-3 and TRBJ2-7; TRBD1 matches at 10 bases. V shed 4 bases, J shed 2 bases, and the junction held 2 bases outside the gene matches. Germline V CDR1 and CDR2: ENHRY, SYGVKD. The CDR3 is 14 residues long. The CDR3 nucleotides read TGTGCCATCAGTGGAGGGACAGGGGCCTACGAGCAGTACTTC. It encodes CAISGGTGAYEQYF.

The chain joins TRBV4-3 to TRBJ2-6; D not certain. Per the germline V gene, CDR1 is LGHNA and CDR2 is YSLEER. Between the trimmed V and J ends, which lost 0 bases and 0 bases, there was a span of 9 bases. This CDR3 spans 17 amino acids. CDR3 sequence: CASSQEAGLSGANVLTF. The CDR3 DNA reads TGCGCCAGCAGCCAAGAAGCAGGTCTCTCTGGGGCCAACGTCCTGACTTTC.

CDR3: CASSTLLTADTQYF. The CDR3 DNA reads as TGTGCCAGCAGCACCTTGTTGACAGCAGATACGCAGTATTTT. The chain recombines TRBV7-3 with TRBJ2-3, with D possibly TRBD1 on 5 matching bases. The CDR3 runs 14 residues. Germline assignment: CDR1 SGHTA and CDR2 FQGTGA. The V end lost 5 bases, the J end lost 4 bases, and 13 bases lay between the germline ends.

This clonotype showed up many times. The V gene is TRBV7-6, the J gene TRBJ2-7; D perhaps matches TRBD1 (7 bases). Germline assignment: CDR1 SGHVS and CDR2 FNYEAQ. V lost 5 bases and J 6 bases, leaving 20 bases between the germline ends. This CDR3 comprises 15 residues. The CDR3 coding sequence is TGTGCCAGCAGCACCACAGGGGCAGCGGGTGCCGAGCAGTACTTC. Translated, it gives CASSTTGAAGAEQYF.

The chain combines TRBV11-1 with TRBJ2-7; TRBD2 aligns across 8 bases. The CDR3 totals 17 residues. The germline V gene encodes CDR1 SGHAT and CDR2 FQDESV (reference sequence). Trimming at V came to 5 bases and at J to 5 bases, leaving 17 bases not matched to a gene. CDR3 nucleotides: TGTGCCAGCAGCCCCCAGGGTCGGGGACTAGATTCGGACGAGCAGTACTTC. Protein product: CASSPQGRGLDSDEQYF.

This clonotype was counted at least ten times. The V and J genes are TRBV6-2 or TRBV6-3 and TRBJ2-7, with D perhaps TRBD2 (6 bases). This CDR3 spans 15 amino acids. Trimming removed 2 bases at V and 6 bases at J, with 17 bases between. Germline values: CDR1 MNHEY, CDR2 SVGEGT. The CDR3 coding sequence is TGTGCCAGCAGTTACGGAGGGCCTGTTAGGTCCGAGCAGTACTTC. As protein: CASSYGGPVRSEQYF.

V and J are TRBV19 and TRBJ1-1; no clear D gene. V lost 6 bases to trimming and J lost 8 bases, with 13 bases between them. Germline V gives CDR1 LNHDA, CDR2 SQIVND (reference sequence). This CDR3 region has 12 residues. CDR3 amino acids: CASSPGRYEAFF. CDR3 bases: TGTGCCAGTAGCCCCGGGCGCTACGAAGCTTTCTTT.

The rearrangement links TRBV20-1 to TRBJ2-3; 7 bases fit TRBD2. V lost 3 bases and J lost 7; bases outside the gene matches: 13. Germline assignment: CDR1 DFQATT and CDR2 SNEGSKA (reference sequence). The CDR3 loop spans 15 amino acids. The CDR3 loop reads CSARGGLNPINTQYF. Here the CDR3 DNA reads TGCAGTGCTAGGGGGGGACTAAACCCCATTAATACGCAGTATTTT.

There are many counts of this clonotype. This chain links TRBV11-2 with TRBJ1-5; D may be TRBD1 (5 bases). This CDR3 contains 15 residues. Trimming left V 6 bases short and J 1 base short, with 13 bases between. Germline assignment: CDR1 SGHAT and CDR2 FQNNGV. The CDR3 DNA sequence: TGTGCCAGCAGTATAGAACGGGGCAGCAATCAGCCCCAGCATTTT. It codes for CASSIERGSNQPQHF.

Ten or more counts support this clonotype. The J gene is TRBJ2-5, the V gene TRBV20-1, with 10 bases matching TRBD2. The ends lost 3 bases at V and 6 bases at J; junction bases unmatched: 10. This CDR3 is built from 15 residues. Germline-derived CDR1 and CDR2 are DFQATT and SNEGSKA (reference sequence). Here the CDR3 reads CSARSSSGRGKTQYF. CDR3 coding DNA: TGCAGTGCTAGGTCTTCTAGCGGGAGAGGAAAGACCCAGTACTTC.

The table lists this clonotype with a few counts. The chain is built from TRBV5-4 and TRBJ1-6; D is unclear. V was cut by 0 bases and J by 10 bases, with 5 bases left in between. Per the germline V gene, CDR1 is SGHNT and CDR2 is YYREEE (reference sequence). This CDR3 region has 12 residues. The chain's CDR3 is CASSLDTSPLHF. CDR3 DNA sequence: TGTGCCAGCAGCTTGGACACCTCACCCCTCCACTTT.